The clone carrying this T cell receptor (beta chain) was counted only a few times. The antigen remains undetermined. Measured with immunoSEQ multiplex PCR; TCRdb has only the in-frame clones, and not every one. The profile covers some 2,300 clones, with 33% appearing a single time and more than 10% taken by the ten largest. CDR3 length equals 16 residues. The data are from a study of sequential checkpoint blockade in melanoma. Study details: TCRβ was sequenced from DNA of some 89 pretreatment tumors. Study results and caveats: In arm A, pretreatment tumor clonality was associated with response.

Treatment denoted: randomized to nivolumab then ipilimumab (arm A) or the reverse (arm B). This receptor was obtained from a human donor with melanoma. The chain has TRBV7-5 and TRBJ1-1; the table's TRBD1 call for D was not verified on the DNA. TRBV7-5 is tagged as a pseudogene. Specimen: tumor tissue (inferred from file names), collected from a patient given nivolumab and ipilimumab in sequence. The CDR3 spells CASIFLLGTMNTEAFF. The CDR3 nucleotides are TGTGCCAGCATCTTCCTTCTCGGGACAATGAACACTGAAGCTTTCTTT.